This TCR beta chain was captured in a study of T cell repertoires in cytomegalovirus infection. Turning to this clonotype: Antigen unknown.

CDR3 length: 19 amino acids. The V gene lost 2 bases and the J gene lost 0 bases, with 19 bases spanning the gap. Germline V lookup: CDR1 MNHEY, CDR2 SVGEGT. TCRdb re-called the reads through MiXCR, storing one row per CDR3 protein. The profile shows about 830,000 distinct CDR3 sequences, approximately 32% of them singletons. The TCR originated in a human donor in good health (CMV status not recorded). Some clones in this sample may be carry-over from other donors' samples. The gene calls are TRBV6-2 or TRBV6-3 and TRBJ2-2; possibly TRBD1 or TRBD2 for D (5 bases each). The sequenced sample was cultured CD8+ T cells from PBMCs, obtained from culture after CMV antigen stimulation. Here the CDR3 reads CASSYTHPLGDANTGELFF. In nucleotides, the CDR3 is TGTGCCAGCAGTTACACTCATCCCTTGGGGGATGCGAACACCGGGGAGCTGTTTTTT.